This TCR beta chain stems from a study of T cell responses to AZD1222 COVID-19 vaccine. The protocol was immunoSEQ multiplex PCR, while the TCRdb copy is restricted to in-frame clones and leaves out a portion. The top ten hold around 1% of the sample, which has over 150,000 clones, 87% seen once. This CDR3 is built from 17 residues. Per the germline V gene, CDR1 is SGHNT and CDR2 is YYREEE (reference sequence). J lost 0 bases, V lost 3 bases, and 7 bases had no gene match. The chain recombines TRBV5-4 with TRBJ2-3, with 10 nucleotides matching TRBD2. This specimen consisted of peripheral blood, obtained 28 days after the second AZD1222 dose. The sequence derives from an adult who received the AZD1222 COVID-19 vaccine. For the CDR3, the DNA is TGTGCCAGCAGCTGGGGTAGCGGGGGGCCTAGCACAGATACGCAGTATTTT. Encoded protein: CASSWGSGGPSTDTQYF.